The present T cell receptor beta chain was sequenced within a study of blood T cell repertoires in COVID-19 (TCRdb year 2020). Study-level background: Samples from collaborators originated in the United States, Italy and Spain and spanned both the acute and convalescent phases of COVID-19. The prospective study material was composed of cDNA or gDNA derived from T cells, B-cell-depleted T cells, or PBMCs. The repertoires were released in a freely available public database intended as a resource for research on the immune response to SARS-CoV-2. The dataset comprised deeply sampled blood TCRbeta repertoires from subjects exposed to, actively infected with, or recovered from COVID-19. Samples were obtained from the ongoing ImmuneRACE study (first 160 participants) and from 950 to 1,500 subjects provided by 6 global collaborators. A de-identified subject ID, COVID-19 status, age in years and sex were almost always included in the sample metadata. Where available, HLA class I and class II types were taken from metadata supplied by the sample provider and were not determined by assay-based typing. What the study reported, not specific to this receptor: The amount of clinical and demographic metadata varied by source and participant and was provided uncurated.

On this clone: The target of this receptor is not known. Per-base qualities were not stored, and no clone one base away is much larger.

The CDR3 goes from the cysteine to the phenylalanine over 15 residues. Only CDR3 DNA remains: 45 bases, in frame from the first base. Trimming takes 0 bases from V and 3 bases from J, and the germline ends sit 10 bases apart. CDR1 is given as SEHNR and CDR2 as FQNEAQ, both from the germline V gene (reference sequence). Collaborating institutions collected whole blood in K2EDTA tubes following their own protocols. For TCRbeta analysis, collaborator samples were shipped as frozen whole blood, as isolated PBMCs, or as DNA extracted from either sample type. The immunoSEQ Assay, a bias-controlled multiplex PCR, was used to amplify TCRbeta CDR3 regions from genomic DNA. The authors' pipeline ran thus. The number of nucleated cells in each sample was estimated from the amplification of reference gene primers within the assay. To quantify the absolute abundance of each unique TCRbeta CDR3 rearrangement, sequence reads were collapsed and filtered. For each sample, productive Simpson clonality was calculated as the square root of Simpson's diversity index across productive rearrangements. The clones in this table, taken by TCRdb from immuneACCESS, are in-frame only. Not every clone is retained; where verified, under half of the shortfall comes from an unresolved V gene, and the cause of the rest is unknown. The V and J calls and clone size were taken over from that table, and D and trimming were inferred from the DNA. A total of some 100,000 clones appear in this sample, approximately 91% of them only once. The leading ten clones occupy approximately 2.2% of the sample.

This sequence originates from a man aged 45 to 65 with active COVID-19. The chain joins TRBV7-9 to TRBJ2-3; perhaps TRBD1 is the D gene, with 5 bases matching. Sequencing was carried out using peripheral blood. CDR3 sequence: CASSLARGETDTQYF. The nucleotide sequence is given as TGTGCCAGCAGCTTAGCTAGGGGTGAAACAGATACGCAGTATTTT.